This entry describes one TCR beta chain. The data stem from a study of cytomegalovirus exposure and HLA in healthy donors. The PCR contained 60 Vbeta and 13 Jbeta primers. This table comes from immunoSEQ multiplex PCR, and its TCRdb copy is limited to in-frame clones, with some not included. This table holds more than 95,000 clones. Sequencing input: PBMCs. The clonotype originates from a man aged 25-40 years in good health and CMV-seronegative.

CDR3 amino acids: CASSWGYITDTQYF. CDR3 sequence (DNA): TGTGCCAGCAGCTGGGGCTATATCACAGATACGCAGTATTTT. V is TRBV5-8 and J is TRBJ2-3; a possible D gene is TRBD1 (5 bases). The germline V gene encodes CDR1 SGHTS and CDR2 YDEGEE. The length of the CDR3 is 14 residues. Trimming left V 3 bases short and J 2 bases short, with 10 bases between.